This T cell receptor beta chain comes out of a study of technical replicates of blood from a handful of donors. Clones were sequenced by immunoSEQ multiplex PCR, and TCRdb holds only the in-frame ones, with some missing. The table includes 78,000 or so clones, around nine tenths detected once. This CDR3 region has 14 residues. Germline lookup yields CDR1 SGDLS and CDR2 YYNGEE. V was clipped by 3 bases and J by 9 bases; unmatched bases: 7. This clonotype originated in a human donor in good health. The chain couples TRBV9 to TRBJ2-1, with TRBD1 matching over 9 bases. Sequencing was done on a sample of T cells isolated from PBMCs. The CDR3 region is CASSGTTGGTEQFF. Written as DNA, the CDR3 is TGTGCCAGCAGCGGAACAACAGGGGGCACTGAGCAGTTCTTC.